Listed here are 3 T cell receptor beta chains from one sample, sequenced in a study of blood T cell repertoires in COVID-19. Only in-frame clones appear in the TCRdb table, and some are missing; sequencing was by immunoSEQ multiplex PCR. The sample consists of 200,000 to 300,000 clones, approximately 78% of them appearing once. The sample consisted of peripheral blood. Source of these receptors: an older woman with active or convalescent COVID-19.

The V call is TRBV5-1, the J call TRBJ1-3, with TRBD1 matching 11 bases. V lost 4 bases, J lost 0 bases, and 6 bases stayed unmatched. The CDR3 is 17 residues long. CDR1 SGHRS and CDR2 YFSETQ come from the germline V gene. This CDR3 reads CASSPGTGGDSGNTIYF. The CDR3 DNA reads as TGCGCCAGCAGCCCCGGGACAGGGGGGGACTCTGGAAACACCATATATTTT.

This chain uses TRBV7-9 with TRBJ2-1; 8 positions match TRBD2. CDR1 SEHNR and CDR2 FQNEAQ come from the germline V gene (reference sequence). The trim removed 2 bases at V and 9 bases at J, leaving 6 bases unmatched. This CDR3 has 14 residues. CDR3 loop: CASSLTGGHTEQFF. CDR3 sequence (DNA): TGTGCCAGCAGCTTAACGGGGGGGCACACTGAGCAGTTCTTC.

This clone was counted once. CDR3 amino acids: CASRGQLGEKLFF. As DNA, the CDR3 is TGTGCCAGCAGGGGACAGTTGGGCGAAAAACTGTTTTTT. This rearrangement joins TRBV6-6 to TRBJ1-4, with 7 bases aligning to TRBD1. J was trimmed by 8 bases and V by 6 bases; bases with no gene match: 6. Germline V gene lookup returns CDR1 MNHNY and CDR2 SVGAGI (reference sequence). This CDR3 has 13 residues.